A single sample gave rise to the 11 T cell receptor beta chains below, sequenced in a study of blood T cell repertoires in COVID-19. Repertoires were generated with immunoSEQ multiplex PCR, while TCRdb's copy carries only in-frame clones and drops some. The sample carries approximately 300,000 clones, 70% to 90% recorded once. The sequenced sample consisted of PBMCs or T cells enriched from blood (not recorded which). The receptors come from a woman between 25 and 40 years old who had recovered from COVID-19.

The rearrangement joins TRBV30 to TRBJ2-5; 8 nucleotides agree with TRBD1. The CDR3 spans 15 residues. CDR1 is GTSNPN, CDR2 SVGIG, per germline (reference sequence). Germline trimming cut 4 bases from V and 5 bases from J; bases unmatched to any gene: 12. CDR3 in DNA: TGTGCCTGGATTCCAGACAGGGGAGCTGGCGAGACCCAGTACTTC. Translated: CAWIPDRGAGETQYF.

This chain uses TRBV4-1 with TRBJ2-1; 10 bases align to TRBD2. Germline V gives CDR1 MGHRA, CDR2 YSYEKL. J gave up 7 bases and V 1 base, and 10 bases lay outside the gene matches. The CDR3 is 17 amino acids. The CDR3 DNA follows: TGCGCCAGCAGCCAAGTGGGCAGCGGGGGGGTCTGGAATGAGCAGTTCTTC. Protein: CASSQVGSGGVWNEQFF.

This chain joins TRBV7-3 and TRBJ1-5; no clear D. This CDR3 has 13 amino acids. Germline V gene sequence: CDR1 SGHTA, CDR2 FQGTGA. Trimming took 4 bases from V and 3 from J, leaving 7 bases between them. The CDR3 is CASSSGINQPQHF. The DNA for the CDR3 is TGTGCCAGCAGCTCCGGGATCAATCAGCCCCAGCATTTT.

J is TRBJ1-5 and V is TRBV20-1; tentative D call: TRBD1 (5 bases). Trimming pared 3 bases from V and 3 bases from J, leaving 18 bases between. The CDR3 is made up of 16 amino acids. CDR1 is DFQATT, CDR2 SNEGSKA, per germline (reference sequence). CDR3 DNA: TGCAGTGCTAGTTCCAGGCTGCAGGGCTTCAATCAGCCCCAGCATTTT. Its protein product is CSASSRLQGFNQPQHF.

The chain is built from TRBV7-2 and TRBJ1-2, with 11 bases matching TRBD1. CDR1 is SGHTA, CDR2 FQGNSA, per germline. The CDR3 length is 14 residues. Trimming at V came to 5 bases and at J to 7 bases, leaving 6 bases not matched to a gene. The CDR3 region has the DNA TGTGCCAGCAGCGCAGGACAGGGGGCAGCTGGCTACACCTTC. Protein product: CASSAGQGAAGYTF. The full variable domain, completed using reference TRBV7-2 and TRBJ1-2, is GAGVSQSPSNKVTEKGKDVELRCDPISGHTALYWYRQSLGQGLEFLIYFQGNSAPDKSGLPSDRFSAERTGGSVSTLTIQRTQQEDSAVYLCASSAGQGAAGYTFGSGTRLTVV.

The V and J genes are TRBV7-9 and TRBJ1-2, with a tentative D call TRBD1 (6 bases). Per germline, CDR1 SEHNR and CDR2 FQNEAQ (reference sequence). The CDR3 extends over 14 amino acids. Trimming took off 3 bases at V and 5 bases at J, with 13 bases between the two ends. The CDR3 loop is CASSFPQGGYGYTF. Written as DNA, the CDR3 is TGTGCCAGCAGCTTTCCACAGGGAGGGTATGGCTACACCTTC.

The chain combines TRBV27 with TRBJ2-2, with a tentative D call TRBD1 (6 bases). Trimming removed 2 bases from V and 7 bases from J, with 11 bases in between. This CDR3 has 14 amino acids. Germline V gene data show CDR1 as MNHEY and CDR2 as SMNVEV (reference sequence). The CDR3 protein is CASSLDRFGGELFF. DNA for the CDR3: TGTGCCAGCAGTTTAGACAGGTTTGGCGGGGAGCTGTTTTTT.

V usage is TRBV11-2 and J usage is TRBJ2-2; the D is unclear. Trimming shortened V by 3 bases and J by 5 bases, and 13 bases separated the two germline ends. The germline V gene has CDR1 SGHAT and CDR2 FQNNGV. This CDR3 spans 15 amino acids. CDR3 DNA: TGTGCCAGCAGCTTCTTCAGGTCACGGACCGGGGAGCTGTTTTTT. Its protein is CASSFFRSRTGELFF.

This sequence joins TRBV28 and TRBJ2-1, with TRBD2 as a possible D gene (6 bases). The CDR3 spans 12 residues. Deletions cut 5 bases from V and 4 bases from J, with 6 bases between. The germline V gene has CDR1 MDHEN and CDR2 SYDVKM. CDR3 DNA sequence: TGTGCCAGCAGTCGGGGGTACAATGAGCAGTTCTTC. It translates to CASSRGYNEQFF.

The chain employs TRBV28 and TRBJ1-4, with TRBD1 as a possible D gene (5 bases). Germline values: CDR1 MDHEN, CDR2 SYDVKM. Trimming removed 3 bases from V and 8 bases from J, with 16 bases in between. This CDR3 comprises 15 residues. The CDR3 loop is CASSFGGGEGEKLFF. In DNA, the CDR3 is TGTGCCAGCAGTTTCGGGGGTGGGGAGGGGGAAAAACTGTTTTTT.

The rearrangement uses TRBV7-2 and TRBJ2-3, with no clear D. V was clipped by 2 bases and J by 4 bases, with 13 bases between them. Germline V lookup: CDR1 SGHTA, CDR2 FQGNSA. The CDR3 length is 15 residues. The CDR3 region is CASSLSYARADTQYF. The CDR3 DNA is TGTGCCAGCAGCTTATCTTATGCCCGGGCAGATACGCAGTATTTT.